This TCR beta chain was captured in a study of shared T cell receptors in the human thymus. Sequencing used immunoSEQ multiplex PCR; TCRdb keeps in-frame clones, though not all of them. The table shows approximately 68,000 clones, with nearly 95% occurring only once. The CDR3 has 13 residues. Germline assignment: CDR1 MDHEN and CDR2 SYDVKM. V was pared by 6 bases and J by 1 base, with 9 bases between. Specimen: thymocytes. The TCR was taken from a human donor. The V gene is TRBV28, the J gene TRBJ1-2; D not resolved. In nucleotides, the CDR3 is TGTGCCAGCAGCTTCAACAGTAACTATGGCTACACCTTC. The encoded protein is CASSFNSNYGYTF.